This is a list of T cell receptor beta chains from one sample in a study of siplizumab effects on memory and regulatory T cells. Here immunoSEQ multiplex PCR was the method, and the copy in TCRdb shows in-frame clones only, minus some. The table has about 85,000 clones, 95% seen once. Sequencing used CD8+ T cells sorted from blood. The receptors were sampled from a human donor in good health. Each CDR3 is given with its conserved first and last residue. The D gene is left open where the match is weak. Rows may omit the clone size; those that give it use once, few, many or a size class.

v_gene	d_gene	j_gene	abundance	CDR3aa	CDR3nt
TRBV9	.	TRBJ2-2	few	CASSVEHTGELFF	TGTGCCAGCAGCGTAGAGCACACCGGGGAGCTGTTTTTT
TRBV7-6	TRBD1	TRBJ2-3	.	CASRDGTGFTDTQYF	TGTGCCAGCAGAGACGGGACAGGGTTCACAGATACGCAGTATTTT
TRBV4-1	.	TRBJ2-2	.	CASSQGDRREELFF	TGCGCCAGCAGCCAGGGGGACCGGCGGGAGGAGCTGTTTTTT
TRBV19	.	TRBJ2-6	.	CASSIVSYSGANVLTF	TGTGCCAGTAGTATAGTCTCGTACTCTGGGGCCAACGTCCTGACTTTC
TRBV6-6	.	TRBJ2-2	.	CASSYPLWGGELFF	TGTGCCAGCAGTTACCCACTATGGGGCGGGGAGCTGTTTTTT
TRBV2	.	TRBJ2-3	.	CASNAAAGEDTQYF	TGTGCCAGCAATGCTGCTGCCGGGGAGGATACGCAGTATTTT
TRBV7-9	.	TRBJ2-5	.	CASSLVSPQDGRETQYF	TGTGCCAGCAGCTTAGTCTCACCTCAGGACGGCCGAGAGACCCAGTACTTC
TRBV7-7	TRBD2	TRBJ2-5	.	CASSGRLAEETQYF	TGTGCTAGCAGCGGGCGACTAGCGGAAGAGACCCAGTACTTC
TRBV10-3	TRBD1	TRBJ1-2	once	CAIRRELQGTNYGYTF	TGTGCCATCAGACGAGAGCTACAGGGGACTAACTATGGCTACACCTTC
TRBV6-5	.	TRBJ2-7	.	CASNQLMDEQYF	TGTGCCAGCAACCAGCTCATGGACGAGCAGTACTTC
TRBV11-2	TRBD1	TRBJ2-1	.	CASGQGWGREQFF	TGTGCCAGTGGACAGGGGTGGGGCAGGGAGCAGTTCTTC
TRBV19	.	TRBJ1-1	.	CASSSRQGMNTEAFF	TGTGCCAGTAGTTCCCGCCAGGGTATGAACACTGAAGCTTTCTTT
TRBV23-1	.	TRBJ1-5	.	CASSKKRSEYQPQHF	TGCGCCAGCAGTAAAAAGAGGTCAGAATATCAGCCCCAGCATTTT
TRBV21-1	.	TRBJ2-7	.	CASSKPPDRATYEQYF	TGTGCCAGCAGCAAACCCCCGGACAGGGCAACCTACGAGCAGTACTTC
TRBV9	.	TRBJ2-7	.	CASSAGFSSYEQYF	TGTGCCAGCAGCGCCGGATTTAGCTCCTACGAGCAGTACTTC
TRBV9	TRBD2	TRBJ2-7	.	CASSVGAGGPYEQYF	TGTGCCAGCAGCGTAGGAGCGGGAGGGCCCTACGAGCAGTACTTC
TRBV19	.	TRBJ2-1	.	CASSGTGIINNEQFF	TGTGCCAGTAGTGGAACAGGTATCATTAACAATGAGCAGTTCTTC
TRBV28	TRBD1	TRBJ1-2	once	CASSFQGAIHGYTF	TGTGCCAGCAGTTTCCAGGGGGCGATTCATGGCTACACCTTC
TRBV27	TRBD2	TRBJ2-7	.	CASSVRGVSSYEQYF	TGTGCCAGCAGTGTCCGGGGGGTAAGCTCCTACGAGCAGTACTTC
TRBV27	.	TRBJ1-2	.	CASSLGPNYGYTF	TGTGCCAGCAGTTTAGGGCCGAACTATGGCTACACCTTC
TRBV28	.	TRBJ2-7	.	CASRSASSYEQYF	TGTGCCAGCAGGTCCGCTAGCTCCTACGAGCAGTACTTC
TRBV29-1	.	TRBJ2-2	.	CSVLQNTGELFF	TGCAGCGTTTTACAGAACACCGGGGAGCTGTTTTTT
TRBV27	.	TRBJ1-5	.	CASSLFVSNQPQHF	TGTGCCAGCAGTTTGTTCGTTTCAAATCAGCCCCAGCATTTT
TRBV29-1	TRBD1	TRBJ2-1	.	CSARDRGLVGGGEQFF	TGCAGCGCCCGGGACAGGGGGCTTGTAGGCGGTGGAGAGCAGTTCTTC
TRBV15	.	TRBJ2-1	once	CATSGPGLVSNEQFF	TGTGCCACCAGCGGGCCGGGGCTAGTGAGCAATGAGCAGTTCTTC
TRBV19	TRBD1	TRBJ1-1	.	CASSIIPGGTEAFF	TGTGCCAGTAGTATAATTCCAGGGGGGACTGAAGCTTTCTTT
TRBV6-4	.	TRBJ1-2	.	CASSSGAGYGDGYTF	TGTGCCAGCAGTTCCGGGGCAGGGTACGGAGATGGCTACACCTTC
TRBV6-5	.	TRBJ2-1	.	CASRPIAGSGDEQFF	TGTGCCAGCAGACCCATCGCAGGTTCTGGGGATGAGCAGTTCTTC
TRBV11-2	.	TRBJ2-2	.	CASSFLTGELFF	TGTGCCAGCAGCTTCCTAACCGGGGAGCTGTTTTTT
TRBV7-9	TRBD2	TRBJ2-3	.	CASSKTSGRAADTQYF	TGTGCCAGCAGCAAGACTAGCGGGAGGGCCGCAGATACGCAGTATTTT
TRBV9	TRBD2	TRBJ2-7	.	CASSAAFSSGAYEQYF	TGTGCCAGCAGCGCGGCATTCTCTAGCGGGGCCTACGAGCAGTACTTC
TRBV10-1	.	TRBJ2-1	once	CASSVTGSSSYNEQFF	TGCGCCAGCAGTGTTACCGGGTCATCCTCCTACAATGAGCAGTTCTTC
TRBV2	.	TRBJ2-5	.	CASSAQIQETQYF	TGTGCCAGCAGCGCGCAAATCCAAGAGACCCAGTACTTC
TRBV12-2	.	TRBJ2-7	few	CASRLSFGGMPTEQYF	TGTGCAAGTCGCTTAAGTTTTGGCGGGATGCCTACCGAGCAGTACTTC
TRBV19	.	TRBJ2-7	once	CASSIGLGLGYEQYF	TGTGCCAGTAGTATTGGTCTGGGGCTGGGGTACGAGCAGTACTTC
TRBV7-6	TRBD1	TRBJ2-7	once	CASSTDTGTASYEQYF	TGTGCCAGCAGCACAGATACCGGGACAGCCTCCTACGAGCAGTACTTC
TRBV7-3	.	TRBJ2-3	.	CASSADRASTDTQYF	TGTGCCAGCAGCGCCGACAGAGCTAGCACAGATACGCAGTATTTT
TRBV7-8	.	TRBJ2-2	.	CASSATPAGGGKLFF	TGTGCCAGCAGCGCGACCCCGGCAGGGGGGGGGAAGCTGTTTTTT
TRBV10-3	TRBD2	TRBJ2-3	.	CATGRLAGDVADTQYF	TGTGCCACCGGCCGACTAGCGGGAGATGTGGCAGATACGCAGTATTTT
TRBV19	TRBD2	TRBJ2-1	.	CASTSGGSSYNEQFF	TGTGCCAGTACCTCGGGGGGGAGCTCCTACAATGAGCAGTTCTTC
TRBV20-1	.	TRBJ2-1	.	CSVPLYNEQFF	TGCAGTGTCCCCTTATACAATGAGCAGTTCTTC
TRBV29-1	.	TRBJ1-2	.	CSATTRIYGYTF	TGCAGCGCAACCACCCGGATCTATGGCTACACCTTC
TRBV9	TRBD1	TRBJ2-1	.	CASSPSLTGAYNEQFF	TGTGCCAGCAGCCCCTCCCTGACAGGGGCCTACAATGAGCAGTTCTTC
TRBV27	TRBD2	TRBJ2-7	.	CASSQLAGATYEQYF	TGTGCCAGCAGTCAACTAGCGGGAGCAACCTACGAGCAGTACTTC
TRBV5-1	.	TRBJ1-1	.	CASSLGAEAFF	TGCGCCAGCAGCTTGGGCGCTGAAGCTTTCTTT
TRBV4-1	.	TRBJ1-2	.	CASSQSGVLGYGYTF	TGCGCCAGCAGCCAGAGCGGGGTTTTAGGCTATGGCTACACCTTC
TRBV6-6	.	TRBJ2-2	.	CASSLPGELFF	TGTGCCAGCAGTCTTCCAGGAGAGCTGTTTTTT
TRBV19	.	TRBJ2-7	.	CASSINGYEQYF	TGTGCCAGTAGTATTAACGGCTACGAGCAGTACTTC
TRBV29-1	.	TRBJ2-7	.	CSAGPLDGEQYF	TGCAGCGCCGGTCCTTTGGACGGCGAGCAGTACTTC